The source of this T cell receptor beta chain is a study of T cells in Graves' hyperthyroidism and ophthalmopathy. This clonotype was counted a few times. The CDR3 totals 16 residues. J lost 5 bases, V lost 5 bases, and 15 bases had no gene match. RNA transcripts yielded amplified TCR beta CDR3 regions. HTBI primers were the set used in a first-round RT-PCR of the TCR CDR3. TCRdb reprocessed the multiplex PCR reads via MiXCR and lists one record per CDR3 protein. Among hundreds of thousands of distinct CDR3 sequences listed, roughly 15% were seen once. The sample taken for sequencing was blood. The chain is built from TRBV12-3 or TRBV12-4 and TRBJ2-7; 7 nucleotides agree with TRBD2. The receptor's source is a woman in her twenties or thirties with Graves' hyperthyroidism. In nucleotides, the CDR3 is TGTGCCAGCAGTCCCCGGCCGGGGGAGGGCCACCACGAGCAGTACTTC. As protein: CASSPRPGEGHHEQYF.